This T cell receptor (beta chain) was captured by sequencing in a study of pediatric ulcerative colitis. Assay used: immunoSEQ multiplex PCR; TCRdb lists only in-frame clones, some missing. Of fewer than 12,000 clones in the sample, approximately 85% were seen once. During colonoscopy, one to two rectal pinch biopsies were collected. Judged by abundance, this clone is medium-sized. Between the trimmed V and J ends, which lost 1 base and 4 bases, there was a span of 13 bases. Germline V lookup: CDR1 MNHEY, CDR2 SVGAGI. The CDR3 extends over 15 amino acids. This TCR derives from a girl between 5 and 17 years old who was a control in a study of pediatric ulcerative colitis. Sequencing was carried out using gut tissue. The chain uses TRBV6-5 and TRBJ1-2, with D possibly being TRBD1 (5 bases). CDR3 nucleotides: TGTGCCAGCAGTTACTTGGTAGGGACCTCCTATGGCTACACCTTC. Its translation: CASSYLVGTSYGYTF.